The 22 T cell receptor beta chains given below trace back to one sample, sequenced in a study of blood T cell repertoires in COVID-19. Assay used: immunoSEQ multiplex PCR; TCRdb lists only in-frame clones, some missing. The sample includes about 300,000 clones, 85% to 90% of them seen just once. The sequencing sample was made of PBMCs or T cells enriched from blood (not recorded which). These receptors came from a woman aged 50 to 65 who had been exposed to COVID-19.

The chain combines TRBV29-1 with TRBJ2-7, with D possibly matching TRBD1 (5 bases). CDR1 is SQVTM and CDR2 is ANQGSEA in the germline V gene. V was clipped by 6 bases and J by 7 bases, with 13 bases between them. The CDR3 totals 11 residues. The CDR3 DNA reads TGCAGCGTCGTAGACAGTAGGGAGCAGTACTTC. This gives the protein CSVVDSREQYF.

The J gene is TRBJ1-1, the V gene TRBV6-5, with TRBD1 matching over 7 bases. Trimming cost V 6 bases and J 8 bases; bases outside gene matches: 9. The CDR3 has 13 residues. Germline CDR1 is MNHEY and CDR2 is SVGAGI. The CDR3 sequence: CASSLGEQGEAFF. As DNA, the CDR3 is TGTGCCAGCAGCCTCGGAGAACAGGGGGAAGCTTTCTTT.

This clone came up once. The chain joins TRBV5-4 to TRBJ1-5; 8 nucleotides match TRBD1. Trimming cost V 0 bases and J 1 base; bases outside gene matches: 6. The CDR3 has 17 residues. CDR1 and CDR2 (germline): SGHNT, YYREEE (reference sequence). Here the CDR3 DNA reads TGTGCCAGCAGCTTGGGGGGGACAGGTTTGAGCAATCAGCCCCAGCATTTT. It is translated as CASSLGGTGLSNQPQHF.

V usage is TRBV7-2 and J usage is TRBJ2-5; 9 nucleotides line up with TRBD2. V lost 5 bases, J lost 2 bases, and 9 bases stayed unmatched. CDR3 length equals 16 residues. Germline V gives CDR1 SGHTA, CDR2 FQGNSA. The CDR3 nucleotides are TGTGCCAGCAGCGTGAGACTAGCGGAAAAACAAGAGACCCAGTACTTC. This codes for CASSVRLAEKQETQYF.

V gene TRBV28 combines with J gene TRBJ1-3; D is perhaps TRBD1 (5 bases). CDR1 and CDR2 from the germline V gene are MDHEN and SYDVKM. Trimming left V 6 bases short and J 2 bases short, with 14 bases between. The CDR3 covers 15 residues. The chain's CDR3 is CASRPQGGTGNTIYF. In DNA form, the CDR3 reads TGTGCCAGCAGACCCCAGGGCGGTACTGGAAACACCATATATTTT.

This chain uses TRBV2 with TRBJ1-2; tentative D call: TRBD1 (5 bases). V was pared by 6 bases and J by 0 bases, with 14 bases between. The CDR3 runs to 15 residues. Germline CDR1 SNHLY, CDR2 FYNNEI. The CDR3 is CASSRDSQANYGYTF. CDR3 nucleotides: TGTGCCAGCAGCCGGGACTCCCAGGCTAACTATGGCTACACCTTC.

V usage is TRBV4-2 and J usage is TRBJ2-1, with a tentative D call TRBD1 (5 bases). V was cut by 0 bases and J by 11 bases, with 11 bases left in between. CDR1 and CDR2 (germline): LGHNA, YNFKEQ. CDR3 length: 13 residues. This chain's CDR3 is CASSQDPAGKQFF. The CDR3 bases are TGTGCCAGCAGCCAAGATCCGGCAGGGAAGCAGTTCTTC.

The chain carries TRBV6-1 and TRBJ2-1, with D perhaps matching TRBD1 (6 bases). Germline V gene data show CDR1 as MNHNS and CDR2 as SASEGT. Trimming removed 0 bases at V and 9 bases at J, with 15 bases between. The CDR3 has 15 residues. The DNA of the CDR3 is TGTGCCAGCAGTGAAGCGGGACACGGCTATTTTGAGCAGTTCTTC. Translation gives CASSEAGHGYFEQFF.

The chain carries TRBV11-3 and TRBJ2-5; 11 nucleotides align to TRBD1. This CDR3 spans 16 amino acids. CDR1 SGHNT and CDR2 YENEEA come from the germline V gene. V was pared by 5 bases and J by 5 bases, with 10 bases of the junction left unmatched. This CDR3 is CASSLTGTGGGETQYF. As DNA, the CDR3 is TGTGCCAGCAGCCTAACCGGGACAGGGGGAGGGGAGACCCAGTACTTC.

V gene TRBV19 combines with J gene TRBJ1-1; D unclear. The V end lost 2 bases, the J end lost 1 base, and 11 bases lay between the germline ends. Looked up from germline, CDR1 is LNHDA and CDR2 is SQIVND (reference sequence). The CDR3 loop spans 15 amino acids. The CDR3 sequence is CASSIRRGWNTEAFF. The CDR3 DNA reads TGTGCCAGTAGTATACGGAGAGGGTGGAACACTGAAGCTTTCTTT.

CDR3 loop: CASSLETASGNTIYF. CDR3 bases: TGTGCCAGCAGCTTAGAAACAGCCTCTGGAAACACCATATATTTT. The chain links TRBV7-2 to TRBJ1-3, with D hard to call. CDR3 size: 15 residues. Germline values: CDR1 SGHTA, CDR2 FQGNSA. V lost 1 base, J lost 0 bases, and 7 bases lay in between.

The chain carries TRBV28 and TRBJ2-4, with 7 bases lining up with TRBD1. The trim removed 2 bases at V and 3 bases at J, leaving 4 bases unmatched. This CDR3 has 15 amino acids. Germline V CDR1 and CDR2: MDHEN, SYDVKM. CDR3: CASSLRDRNKNIQYF. The DNA of the CDR3 is TGTGCCAGCAGTTTAAGGGACAGAAACAAAAACATTCAGTACTTC.

This chain connects TRBV5-5 to TRBJ2-5, with 8 nucleotides matching TRBD1. CDR1 and CDR2 from the germline V gene are SGHKS and YYEKEE (reference sequence). V was clipped by 3 bases and J by 4 bases; unmatched bases: 5. This CDR3 is built from 14 residues. CDR3 amino acids: CASSSTGQAETQYF. CDR3 DNA: TGTGCCAGCAGCTCAACGGGACAGGCAGAGACCCAGTACTTC.

The gene calls are TRBV5-1 and TRBJ2-3; 8 nucleotides match TRBD1. From germline, CDR1 is SGHRS and CDR2 YFSETQ. Trimming cost V 0 bases and J 7 bases; bases outside gene matches: 7. The CDR3 length is 15 residues. CDR3 loop: CASSLGGTGLNTQYF. The CDR3 bases are TGCGCCAGCAGCTTGGGTGGGACAGGTTTGAATACGCAGTATTTT.

V gene TRBV6-5 combines with J gene TRBJ2-7, with 7 bases identical to TRBD1. J lost 3 bases, V lost 2 bases, and 10 bases had no gene match. CDR3 size: 16 residues. Germline V gives CDR1 MNHEY, CDR2 SVGAGI. The CDR3 bases are TGTGCCAGCAGTTACACAAACCCCGGGACAGACTACGAGCAGTACTTC. This encodes CASSYTNPGTDYEQYF.

This clone was detected only once. This sequence joins TRBV6-6 and TRBJ2-1; D unclear. The CDR3 loop spans 14 amino acids. Between the trimmed V and J ends, which lost 0 bases and 9 bases, there was a span of 12 bases. Germline V gene sequence: CDR1 MNHNY, CDR2 SVGAGI (reference sequence). As DNA, the CDR3 is TGTGCCAGCAGTTACTCTTCCCTAGGTATTGAGCAGTTCTTC. This gives the protein CASSYSSLGIEQFF.

The V gene is TRBV6-5, the J gene TRBJ1-1; the D gene is possibly TRBD1 (5 bases). The germline V gene has CDR1 MNHEY and CDR2 SVGAGI. There are 16 residues in the CDR3. Trimming cost V 3 bases and J 2 bases, with 16 bases left between them. The CDR3 coding sequence is TGTGCCAGCAGTTATACGGTGGCAGGGCGAAACACTGAAGCTTTCTTT. Encoded protein: CASSYTVAGRNTEAFF.

The CDR3 sequence is CASSPLALGRVNTGELFF. The CDR3, as DNA: TGTGCCAGCTCACCACTAGCCTTGGGCAGGGTGAACACCGGGGAGCTGTTTTTT. The J gene is TRBJ2-2, the V gene TRBV18, with D tentatively TRBD1 (5 bases). CDR1 is KGHSH, CDR2 LQKENI, per germline. V lost 1 base and J 1 base, leaving 16 bases between the germline ends. The CDR3 extends over 18 amino acids.

V usage is TRBV5-3 and J usage is TRBJ2-3; 7 bases agree with TRBD2. TRBV5-3 is an open reading frame, and its role is uncertain. The CDR3 covers 15 residues. With 0 bases clipped from V and 6 bases from J, the junction kept 7 bases outside the gene matches. CDR3 DNA sequence: TGTGCCAGAAGCTTGGCCGGGACTACAAACGATACGCAGTATTTT. It specifies CARSLAGTTNDTQYF.

This sequence joins TRBV5-1 and TRBJ1-4; 10 positions match TRBD1. The CDR3 runs 16 residues. Germline V gives CDR1 SGHRS, CDR2 YFSETQ. J was trimmed by 8 bases and V by 4 bases; bases with no gene match: 11. CDR3 nucleotides: TGCGCCAGCAGCACCAACTCCGGGACAGGGGTGGAAAAACTGTTTTTT. This sequence encodes CASSTNSGTGVEKLFF. The entire variable domain, with the rest obtained from reference TRBV5-1 and TRBJ1-4, is as follows: KAGVTQTPRYLIKTRGQQVTLSCSPISGHRSVSWYQQTPGQGLQFLFEYFSETQRNKGNFPGRFSGRQFSNSRSEMNVSTLELGDSALYLCASSTNSGTGVEKLFFGSGTQLSVL.

This clone was counted between two and nine times. CDR3 sequence (DNA): TGTGCCAGCAGACCACAGGGAACCAATCAGCCCCAGCATTTT. Its translation: CASRPQGTNQPQHF. The J gene is TRBJ1-5, the V gene TRBV6-5, with D possibly matching TRBD1 (6 bases). Trimming removed 6 bases at V and 3 bases at J, with 12 bases between. The CDR3 sequence is 14 residues long. Looked up from germline, CDR1 is MNHEY and CDR2 is SVGAGI.

The chain joins TRBV19 to TRBJ2-6; D not certain. V lost 7 bases and J 4 bases, leaving 8 bases between the germline ends. CDR3 length: 13 amino acids. CDR1 LNHDA and CDR2 SQIVND come from the germline V gene (reference sequence). CDR3 loop: CASTPRGANVLTF. CDR3 in DNA: TGTGCCAGTACCCCCCGGGGGGCCAACGTCCTGACTTTC.